Included here is one T cell receptor beta chain sequence, with context. This clonotype was observed a handful of times. The target of this receptor is not known. No per-base quality is available; no much larger clone lies one base away. The method behind the library was multiplex PCR. Reads for this sample came from an Illumina HiSeq 4000. CDR3 regions were amplified by Arm-PCR with iRepertoire HTBI primers to construct TCR beta libraries. Gel purification was performed on PCR products prior to sequencing. The published analysis was carried out like this. Gene usage analysis of CDR3 amino acid clonotypes used the approximately 62 TRBV and more than 13 TRBJ segments found across samples. COPE and FqMerger were used to merge the filtered high-quality paired reads into contigs. BLAST was used to align contigs to IMGT TRBV, TRBD and TRBJ reference genes, and CDR3 was defined according to IMGT. Highly expanded clones were defined as clonotypes with a frequency above 0.1%. Shannon entropy served as the measure of repertoire diversity, while the Gini coefficient captured V-J evenness. Public clonotypes were defined as clonotypes shared by more than one individual. TCRdb's own reprocessing of the public reads used fastp at Q25 and MiXCR and kept productive beta chains. All rows with the same CDR3 protein become a single entry with the most common DNA and genes. The V and J calls, along with clone size, are taken from TCRdb and not from the paper's own processing. This sample lists 560,000 or so distinct CDR3 sequences; about 16% were detected once. The top ten constitute about 12% of the sample.

The record originates from a study of regulatory T cells in long-lasting Graves disease listed by TCRdb under 2021. Study-wide context: Patients with newly diagnosed Graves' disease had been on antithyroid drugs for under 3 months. This study used TCR sequencing and RNA sequencing of peripheral blood to compare persistent Graves' disease patients against newly diagnosed Graves' disease patients. The study took place in China and was registered as a clinical trial. A total of around 35 samples underwent TCR sequencing, from roughly 13 patients with persistent Graves' disease and 20 patients with newly diagnosed Graves' disease. Here is what the overall study found, with its caveats: Preferential use of TRBV28, TRBJ1-2 and TRBJ2-5 was observed in persistent disease, whereas TRBV20-1 and TRBJ2-1 were favored in newly diagnosed disease. Only the TCR beta chain was sequenced and analyzed. The study examined only peripheral blood because the primary lesion, thyroid tissue, could not be accessed. The small sample size was acknowledged by the authors as a limitation that may reduce accuracy. Patients with persistent disease shared more public clonotypes (around 2,500) than newly diagnosed patients did (around 1,000). Lower TCR Shannon entropy and fewer highly expanded clones were observed in persistent Graves' disease patients than in newly diagnosed patients, which suggested clonal expansion.

V is clipped by 1 base and J by 6 bases, and the sequence between their germline boundaries is 11 bases long. As encoded in the germline V gene, CDR1 is SGHDT while CDR2 is YYEEEE. The CDR3, cysteine through phenylalanine, is 13 amino acids long. The read is trimmed to its CDR3 DNA, 39 bases read in frame from base 1. This specimen's time point label, interpreted: newly diagnosed GD, antithyroid drugs for less than 3 months. For both TCR sequencing and RNA sequencing, RNA was extracted from PBMCs using TRIzol. The diagnosis of Graves' disease was made according to American Thyroid Association guidelines. The patients came from an endocrinology department in Xi'an, China. Each patient gave about 8.1 milliliters of peripheral blood, collected in an EDTA anticoagulant tube. PBMCs were isolated by Ficoll Paque Plus density gradient separation without further T cell sorting. An Agilent 2100 Bioanalyzer and agarose gel were used to check RNA quality, and a NanoDrop 2000 was used to measure RNA concentration.

The same sample was also used in a study of T cells in Graves' hyperthyroidism and ophthalmopathy. From that second study: Stable Graves' hyperthyroidism was defined as no progression to ophthalmopathy during 18 months of follow-up. Hyperthyroidism patients were newly diagnosed, had a disease duration of under 2 months, and were aged 18 to 65 years. Patients with uncontrolled infections, other autoimmune diseases, pregnancy or lactation were excluded. Diagnoses relied on clinical symptoms, serum thyroxine and TRAb, thyroid ultrasound and orbital computed tomography. A first-round RT-PCR of the TCR CDR3 used the HTBI primer set with the Qiagen OneStep RT-PCR kit. Most expanded thyroid clonotypes (frequency above 0.001) were also found in blood, which suggests that blood repertoires may mirror thyroid immune responses. Ophthalmopathy was separated from stable hyperthyroidism by a 13 V-J signature model, with 85% to 90% sensitivity and 81% to 83% specificity obtained in cross-validation and 80%/75% obtained in testing. In validation, progression to ophthalmopathy was predicted by the model with 70.59% sensitivity and 72.22% specificity, a median of approximately 6.5 months before onset. TCR V-J signatures able to tell the groups apart were searched for in a discovery cohort of some 97 patients, of whom roughly 42 had Graves' ophthalmopathy and some 60 had stable Graves' hyperthyroidism. Prospective prediction of ophthalmopathy was tested in an independent validation cohort consisting of 18 to 20 hyperthyroidism patients and about 17 patients who later progressed to ophthalmopathy. For training and testing, the 100 or so patients in the discovery cohort were randomly divided in a 7:3 ratio. Thyroid tissue and blood T-cell repertoires from about 6 Graves' hyperthyroidism patients were also compared in the study. After blood sampling, hyperthyroidism patients were treated with methimazole at a starting dose of 30 mg daily, and ophthalmopathy patients were treated with high-dose intravenous methylprednisolone. A second multiplex PCR round built the libraries, followed by size selection and purification. Libraries were sequenced paired-end with 100 bp reads on an Illumina HiSeq2000. Raw data were processed with SOAPnuke, discarding reads with adapters, uncalled bases, mean Phred below 15, or no exact constant-primer or identifier match. High-quality paired reads were merged using COPE v1.2.5, and each unique nucleotide sequence was defined as a clonotype. MiTCR v1.1 was used to align the clonotypes against IMGT TRBV, TRBD and TRBJ reference segments. Analysis was restricted to V-J combinations with a frequency above 0.0001, which covered approximately 99% of repertoires. The TCS score was defined as the ratio of F50 (clonal expansion) to E x V (chaos), calculated using BLOSUM62-based TCRdist between CDR3 peptides within each V-J. Welch's t-statistics and random forest reduced around 550 V-J features to 13, which were used in a naive Bayes classifier (R e1071). Sample size was not statistically predetermined, and blinding of investigators to group allocation was not performed. According to the paper, TCR Vbeta CDR3 sequencing was carried out on approximately 140 peripheral blood samples, which came from more than 40 ophthalmopathy, approximately 72 hyperthyroidism and about 17 progressor patients.

The chain is assembled from TRBV5-6 and TRBJ2-7; a confident D gene designation cannot be given. The sequence was collected from a man between 18 and 29 years old with Graves disease. Donor details come from another sample of the same person, matched by shared clones. Sequences were derived from peripheral blood mononuclear cells (PBMCs), sampled at new diagnosis, from a patient treated with antithyroid drugs. Read as DNA, the sequence is TGTGCCAGCAGCTTGATCGGCCGACCCGAGCAGTACTTC. It specifies CASSLIGRPEQYF.